A single sample is the source of the 10 T cell receptor beta chains below, sequenced in a study of blood T cell repertoires in COVID-19 (dated by TCRdb to 2018 to 2020). The library was produced with the immunoSEQ multiplex PCR assay. The table comes from immuneACCESS by way of TCRdb, which keeps in-frame sequences with V and J called. Part of the clones is missing from these tables; in studies checked, under half for an unresolved V gene and the rest for unknown reasons. This sample is represented by 200,000 to 250,000 clones; around 86% of them were singletons. Jointly, the top ten make up over 3% of the sample. The sample comprised PBMCs or T cells enriched from blood (not recorded which). The receptors were gathered from a woman aged 35 to 49 with acute COVID-19.

In this sample, this clone turned up once. The V and J genes are TRBV27 and TRBJ1-6; possibly TRBD1 for D (5 bases). V lost 2 bases, J lost 13 bases, and 9 bases lay in between. This CDR3 comprises 12 residues. CDR1 is MNHEY, CDR2 SMNVEV, per germline (reference sequence). CDR3: CASSLDGGPLHF. The CDR3 DNA sequence: TGTGCCAGCAGTTTAGACGGGGGGCCCCTCCACTTT.

This sequence joins TRBV19 and TRBJ1-5; 7 bases match TRBD1. The germline V gene encodes CDR1 LNHDA and CDR2 SQIVND (reference sequence). The V and J ends lost 6 bases and 1 base, in that order; junction bases with no gene match: 6. The CDR3 extends over 15 amino acids. CDR3 DNA sequence: TGTGCCAGTAGACAAGGACAGGCAAGCAATCAGCCCCAGCATTTT. Translating gives CASRQGQASNQPQHF.

This sequence joins TRBV11-2 and TRBJ1-5, with 7 bases matching TRBD1. The ends lost 5 bases at V and 5 bases at J; junction bases unmatched: 3. Per germline, CDR1 SGHAT and CDR2 FQNNGV. CDR3 length: 13 residues. In nucleotides, the CDR3 is TGTGCCAGCAGCATAACAGGGGATCAGCCCCAGCATTTT. It encodes CASSITGDQPQHF. Complete variable domain (other parts from reference TRBV11-2 and TRBJ1-5): EAGVAQSPRYKIIEKRQSVAFWCNPISGHATLYWYQQILGQGPKLLIQFQNNGVVDDSQLPKDRFSAERLKGVDSTLKIQPAKLEDSAVYLCASSITGDQPQHFGDGTRLSIL.

The chain couples TRBV7-8 to TRBJ1-1; a possible D gene is TRBD1 (6 bases). The V end was cut by 1 base, the J end by 4 bases, with 16 bases between. Germline lookup yields CDR1 SGHVS and CDR2 FQNEAQ. The CDR3 is 16 residues long. The CDR3 sequence is CASSLGGERGGTEAFF. CDR3 in DNA: TGTGCCAGCAGCTTAGGAGGGGAGCGAGGGGGCACTGAAGCTTTCTTT.

The chain carries TRBV4-2 and TRBJ2-1; a weak D match, TRBD1 (6 bases). V gave up 0 bases and J gave up 4 bases, with 10 bases separating them. Per the germline V gene, CDR1 is LGHNA and CDR2 is YNFKEQ. The CDR3 consists of 15 residues. Here the CDR3 DNA reads TGTGCCAGCAGCCAAGAAATAGGGGGTTACAATGAGCAGTTCTTC. This translates into CASSQEIGGYNEQFF.

V usage is TRBV21-1 and J usage is TRBJ1-1. TRBV21-1 is deemed a pseudogene. The CDR3 totals 17 residues. The CDR3 DNA follows: TGTGCCAGCAGCAAACCGGGATGGCTGGGGTCACTCACTGAAGCTTTCTTT. This encodes CASSKPGWLGSLTEAFF.

V usage is TRBV15 and J usage is TRBJ1-2; TRBD1 is a possible D gene (6 bases). Trimming took off 0 bases at V and 7 bases at J, with 18 bases between the two ends. The CDR3 totals 16 residues. CDR1 and CDR2 from the germline V gene are LNHNV and YYDKDF (reference sequence). This CDR3 is CATSRDLGGRLGGYTF. In DNA, the CDR3 is TGTGCCACCAGCAGAGATCTCGGGGGGCGCTTGGGTGGCTACACCTTC. Complete variable domain (other parts from reference TRBV15 and TRBJ1-2): DAMVIQNPRYQVTQFGKPVTLSCSQTLNHNVMYWYQQKSSQAPKLLFHYYDKDFNNEADTPDNFQSRRPNTSFCFLDIRSPGLGDTAMYLCATSRDLGGRLGGYTFGSGTRLTVV.

The rearrangement joins TRBV6-4 to TRBJ2-2, with D possibly matching TRBD1 (6 bases). Germline-derived CDR1 and CDR2 are MRHNA and SNTAGT. The CDR3 has 15 amino acids. Between the trimmed V and J ends, which lost 0 bases and 2 bases, there was a span of 7 bases. CDR3 DNA sequence: TGTGCCAGCAGTGACTCCGGGACAAACACCGGGGAGCTGTTTTTT. Translated: CASSDSGTNTGELFF.

The chain joins TRBV6-5 to TRBJ1-2; D is unclear. The length of the CDR3 is 14 residues. The germline V gene has CDR1 MNHEY and CDR2 SVGAGI. Trimming took off 5 bases at V and 2 bases at J, with 12 bases between the two ends. In DNA, the CDR3 is TGTGCCAGCAGTACTCGGACTGGAAACTATGGCTACACCTTC. Translating it yields CASSTRTGNYGYTF.

The V and J genes are TRBV4-1 and TRBJ1-2; D is perhaps TRBD1 (5 bases). This CDR3 spans 15 amino acids. Germline V CDR1 and CDR2: MGHRA, YSYEKL. V lost 2 bases, J lost 2 bases, and 12 bases lay in between. The CDR3 protein is CASSQPGRGNYGYTF. The DNA for the CDR3 is TGCGCCAGCAGCCAACCGGGGAGGGGCAACTATGGCTACACCTTC.